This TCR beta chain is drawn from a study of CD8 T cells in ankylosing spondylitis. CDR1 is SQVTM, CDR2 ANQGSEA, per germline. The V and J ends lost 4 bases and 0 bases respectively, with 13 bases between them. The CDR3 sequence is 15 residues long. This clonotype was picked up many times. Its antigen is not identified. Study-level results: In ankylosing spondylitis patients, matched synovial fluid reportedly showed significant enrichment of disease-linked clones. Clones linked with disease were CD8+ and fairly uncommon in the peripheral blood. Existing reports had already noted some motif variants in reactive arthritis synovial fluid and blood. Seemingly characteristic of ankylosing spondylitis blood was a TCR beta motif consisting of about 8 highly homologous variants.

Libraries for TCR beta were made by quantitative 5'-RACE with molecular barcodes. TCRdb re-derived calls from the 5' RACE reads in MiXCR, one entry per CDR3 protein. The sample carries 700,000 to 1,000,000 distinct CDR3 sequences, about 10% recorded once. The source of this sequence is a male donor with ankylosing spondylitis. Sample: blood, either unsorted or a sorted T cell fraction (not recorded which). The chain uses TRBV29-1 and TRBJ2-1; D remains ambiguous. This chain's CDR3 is CSVASRLSSYNEQFF. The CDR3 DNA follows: TGCAGCGTTGCCTCTCGGTTGAGCTCCTACAATGAGCAGTTCTTC.